The present entry profiles one T cell receptor beta chain with its context. Antigen: not known. Per germline, CDR1 MGHDK and CDR2 SYGVNS. This CDR3 region has 13 residues. V was clipped by 4 bases and J by 4 bases, with 11 bases between them. This entry comes from a study of blood T cells in healthy people across ages. Researchers report isolating at least 6.5 million PBMCs per sample. Total RNA, at least 5.5 micrograms per sample, came from PBMCs. Study results and limitations: CMV infection status of these donors was not known.

A J-beta primer mix and a sample-barcoded 5' primer were used in a second PCR of about 7 to 12 cycles. Using its own MiXCR run on the 5' RACE reads, TCRdb lists one record per CDR3 protein. Of 800,000 to 1,000,000 distinct CDR3 sequences in the sample, 45% to 50% are singletons; the top ten hold roughly an eighth. The material sequenced was blood. V gene TRBV25-1 combines with J gene TRBJ2-7; D uncertain. The TCR comes from a man aged 25 to 40 in good health. The CDR3 region is CASSGSGPYEQYF. CDR3 nucleotide sequence: TGTGCCAGCAGTGGGTCCGGGCCGTACGAGCAGTACTTC.